This T cell receptor beta chain was obtained from a study of early T cells in non-severe SARS-CoV-2 infection. Study-level results: Matches to VDJdb favored anti-spike CD8 responses and missed private and CD4 specificities.

Germline values: CDR1 LNHDA, CDR2 SQIVND (reference sequence). CDR3 length equals 13 residues. The V segment lost 5 bases and the J segment 6 bases; nucleotides outside the gene matches: 5. In TCRdb, the 5' RACE reads were re-called with MiXCR into one record per CDR3 protein. The table shows around 82,000 distinct CDR3 sequences, with 10% to 15% occurring only once. This clonotype came up a few times. Its antigen is not identified. Material for sequencing was whole blood. The clonotype was recovered from an adult who was a healthcare worker with PCR-confirmed SARS-CoV-2 infection or an uninfected control (not recorded which). The V call is TRBV19, the J call TRBJ1-1; 8 positions match TRBD1. The CDR3: CASSSGQGSEAFF. For the CDR3, the DNA is TGTGCCAGTAGTTCAGGACAGGGTTCTGAAGCTTTCTTT. Filled out from reference TRBV19 and TRBJ1-1, the complete variable domain reads DGGITQSPKYLFRKEGQNVTLSCEQNLNHDAMYWYRQDPGQGLRLIYYSQIVNDFQKGDIAEGYSVSREKKESFPLTVTSAQKNPTAFYLCASSSGQGSEAFFGQGTRLTVV.